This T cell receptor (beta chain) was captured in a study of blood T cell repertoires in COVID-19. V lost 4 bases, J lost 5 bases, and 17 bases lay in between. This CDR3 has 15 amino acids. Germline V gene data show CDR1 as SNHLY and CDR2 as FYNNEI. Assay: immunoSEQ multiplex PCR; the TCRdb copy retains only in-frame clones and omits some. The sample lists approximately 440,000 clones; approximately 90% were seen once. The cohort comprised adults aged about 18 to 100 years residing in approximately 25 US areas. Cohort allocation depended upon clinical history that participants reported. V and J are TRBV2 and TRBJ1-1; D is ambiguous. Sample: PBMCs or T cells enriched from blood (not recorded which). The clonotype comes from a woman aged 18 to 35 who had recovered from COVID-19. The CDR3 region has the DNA TGTGCCAGCAGTGCCACCCGGGTCCCGGCTACTGAAGCTTTCTTT. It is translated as CASSATRVPATEAFF.